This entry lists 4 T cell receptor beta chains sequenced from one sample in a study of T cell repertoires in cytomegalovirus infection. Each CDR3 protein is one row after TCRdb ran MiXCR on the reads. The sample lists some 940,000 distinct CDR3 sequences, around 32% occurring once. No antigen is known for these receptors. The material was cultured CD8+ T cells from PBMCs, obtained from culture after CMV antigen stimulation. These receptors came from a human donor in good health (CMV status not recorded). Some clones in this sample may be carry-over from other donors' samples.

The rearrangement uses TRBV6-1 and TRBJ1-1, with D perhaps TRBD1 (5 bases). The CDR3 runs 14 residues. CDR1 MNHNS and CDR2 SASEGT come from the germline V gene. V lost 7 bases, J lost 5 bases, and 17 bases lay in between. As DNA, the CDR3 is TGTGCCAGCACCATGTTTGGGGCGGATACTGAAGCTTTCTTT. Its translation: CASTMFGADTEAFF.

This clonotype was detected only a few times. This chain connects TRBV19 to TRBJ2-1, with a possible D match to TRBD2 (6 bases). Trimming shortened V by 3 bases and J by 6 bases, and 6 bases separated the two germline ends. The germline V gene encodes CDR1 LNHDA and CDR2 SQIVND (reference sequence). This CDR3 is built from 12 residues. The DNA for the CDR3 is TGTGCCAGTAGTATGGAGGGCAATGAGCAGTTCTTC. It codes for CASSMEGNEQFF.

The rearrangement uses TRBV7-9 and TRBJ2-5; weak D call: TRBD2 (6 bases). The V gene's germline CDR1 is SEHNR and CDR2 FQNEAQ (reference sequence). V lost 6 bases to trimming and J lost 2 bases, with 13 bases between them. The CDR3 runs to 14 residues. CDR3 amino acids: CASRFTSRQETQYF. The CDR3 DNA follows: TGTGCCAGCAGATTCACTAGCAGACAAGAGACCCAGTACTTC.

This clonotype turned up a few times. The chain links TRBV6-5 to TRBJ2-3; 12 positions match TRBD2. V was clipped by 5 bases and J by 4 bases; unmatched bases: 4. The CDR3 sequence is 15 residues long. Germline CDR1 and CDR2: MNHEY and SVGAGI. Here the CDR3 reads CASSPLAGGADTQYF. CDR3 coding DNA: TGTGCCAGCAGTCCACTAGCGGGGGGTGCAGATACGCAGTATTTT.